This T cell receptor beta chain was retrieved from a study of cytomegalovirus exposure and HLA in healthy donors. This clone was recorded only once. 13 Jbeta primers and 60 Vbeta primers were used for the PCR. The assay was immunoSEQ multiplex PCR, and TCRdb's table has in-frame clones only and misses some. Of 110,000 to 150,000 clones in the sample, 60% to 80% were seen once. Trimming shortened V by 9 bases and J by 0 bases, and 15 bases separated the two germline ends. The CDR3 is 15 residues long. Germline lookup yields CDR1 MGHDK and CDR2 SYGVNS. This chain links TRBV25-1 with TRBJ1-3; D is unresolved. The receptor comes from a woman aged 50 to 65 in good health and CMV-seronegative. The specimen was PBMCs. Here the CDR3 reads CARRKRQNSGNTIYF. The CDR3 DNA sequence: TGTGCCAGACGTAAAAGACAAAACTCTGGAAACACCATATATTTT. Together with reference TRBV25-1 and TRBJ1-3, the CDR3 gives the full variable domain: EADIYQTPRYLVIGTGKKITLECSQTMGHDKMYWYQQDPGMELHLIHYSYGVNSTEKGDLSSESTVSRIRTEHFPLTLESARPSHTSQYLCARRKRQNSGNTIYFGEGSWLTVV.